The sequence of this T cell receptor (beta chain) was determined in a study of OX40 agonist ivuxolimab in advanced cancers. Unmatched junction bases numbered 1, after V lost 3 bases and J lost 2 bases. Germline CDR1 is SGHTA and CDR2 is FQGNSA. The CDR3 totals 13 residues. Profiled with immunoSEQ multiplex PCR; TCRdb holds only in-frame clones, not every one. Of some 8,000 clones in the sample, roughly nine tenths were seen once. The V and J genes are TRBV7-2 and TRBJ2-7; 7 nucleotides align to TRBD1. The TCR was taken from an adult with an advanced solid tumor such as melanoma, head and neck, liver or kidney cancer. The sample was CD4+ or CD8+ T cells sorted from blood, taken in a trial of the OX40 agonist ivuxolimab. CDR3 bases: TGTGCCAGCAGCTTTGGACAGGCCTACGAGCAGTACTTC. It yields the protein CASSFGQAYEQYF.